The table lists the clone carrying this TCR beta chain with a few counts. Combining iRepertoire HTBI primers with Arm-PCR of CDR3 regions, the authors built TCR beta libraries. A single record per CDR3 protein comes from TCRdb applying MiXCR to the multiplex PCR reads. The data contain 400,000 to 550,000 distinct CDR3 sequences, 16% of them singletons. This specimen comes from a study of regulatory T cells in long-lasting Graves disease. CDR1 and CDR2 (germline): SGHTA, FQGNSA. Trimming removed 5 bases at V and 3 bases at J, with 16 bases between. The CDR3 contains 16 residues. Indicated time point: newly diagnosed GD, antithyroid drugs for less than 3 months. The TCR library was prepared using RNA isolated from PBMCs. These data were likewise used in another study, on T cells in Graves' hyperthyroidism and ophthalmopathy.

The J gene is TRBJ2-2, the V gene TRBV7-2; possibly TRBD2 for D (6 bases). Sequencing used peripheral blood mononuclear cells (PBMCs), obtained at new diagnosis, from a patient treated with antithyroid drugs. The receptor comes from a woman aged 25 to 45 with Graves disease. The CDR3 reads CASSPLSGWDTGELFF. CDR3 in DNA: TGTGCCAGCAGCCCCCTTAGCGGATGGGACACCGGGGAGCTGTTTTTT.